The clone carrying this TCR beta chain was seen a single time. In the authors' workflow: Reference gene primer amplification gave nucleated cell count estimates. Generated by immunoSEQ multiplex PCR, the TCRdb table keeps only in-frame clones and is missing some. V, J and clone size are those of that table, while D and trimming were read from the DNA. The sample includes 300,000 to 350,000 clones, about 86% of them seen just once. The data were obtained in a study of blood T cell repertoires in COVID-19. The germline CDR1 and CDR2 sequences are KGHSH and LQKENI. With 6 bases removed from V and 0 bases from J, the gap between germline ends came to 8 bases. This CDR3 contains 14 residues.

Specimen: PBMCs or T cells enriched from blood (not recorded which). The chain joins TRBV18 to TRBJ1-4; D uncertain. The sequence derives from a woman aged 40 to 49 with acute COVID-19. The CDR3 DNA follows: TGTGCCAGCTCGAAGGAGACAACTAATGAAAAACTGTTTTTT. Its translation is CASSKETTNEKLFF.